This T cell receptor beta chain originates from a study of identical twins. Germline CDR1 is LGHNA and CDR2 is YSLEER. Deletions cut 0 bases from V and 7 bases from J, with 15 bases between. The CDR3 covers 15 residues. Turning to this clonotype: The antigen is undetermined.

Study-level findings and limits: While abundant cord blood beta clonotypes carried fewer insertions, memory repertoires showed no such pattern.

Carrying unique molecular identifiers, the cDNA also gained a universal primer site through template switching. TCRdb recomputed calls from the 5' RACE reads with MiXCR, one row per CDR3 protein. Found here are 1.5 million to 2 million distinct CDR3 sequences, under 35% of them singletons; the top ten hold about 0.3%. This chain uses TRBV4-3 with TRBJ2-5; possible D gene TRBD1, 5 bases. The source of this sequence is a newborn girl in good health. Input material: cord blood. CDR3: CASSQDQGFLGTQYF. The CDR3 DNA reads TGCGCCAGCAGCCAAGATCAGGGATTCCTCGGGACCCAGTACTTC.